A single count supports the clone carrying this TCR beta chain. Researchers ran the PCR with 60 Vbeta and 13 Jbeta primers. Clones were sequenced by immunoSEQ multiplex PCR, and TCRdb holds only the in-frame ones, with some missing. The data hold fewer than 150,000 clones, with 70% to 85% observed a single time. This sample stems from a study of cytomegalovirus exposure and HLA in healthy donors. The V gene's germline CDR1 is KGHSH and CDR2 LQKENI. The CDR3 spans 13 residues. V was trimmed by 3 bases and J by 6 bases, leaving 11 bases between them. This chain connects TRBV18 to TRBJ1-2; TRBD1 is a possible D gene (5 bases). The sequence came from a man aged 35-49 years in good health and CMV-seropositive. Sequenced sample: PBMCs. This CDR3 is CASSPVGVDGYTF. For the CDR3, the DNA is TGTGCCAGCTCACCTGTAGGGGTCGATGGCTACACCTTC.